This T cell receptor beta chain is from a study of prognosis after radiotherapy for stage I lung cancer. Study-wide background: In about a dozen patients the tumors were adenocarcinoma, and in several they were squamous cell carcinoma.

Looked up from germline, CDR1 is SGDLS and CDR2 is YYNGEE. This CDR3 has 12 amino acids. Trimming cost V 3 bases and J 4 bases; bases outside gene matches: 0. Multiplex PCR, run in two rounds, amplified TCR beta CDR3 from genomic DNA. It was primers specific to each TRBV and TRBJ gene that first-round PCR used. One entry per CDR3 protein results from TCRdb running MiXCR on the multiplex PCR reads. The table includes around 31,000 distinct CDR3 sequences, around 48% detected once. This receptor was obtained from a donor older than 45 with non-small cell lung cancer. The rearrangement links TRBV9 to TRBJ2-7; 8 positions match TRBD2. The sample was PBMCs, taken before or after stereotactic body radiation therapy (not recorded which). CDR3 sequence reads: CASSAGGYEQYF. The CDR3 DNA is TGTGCCAGCAGCGCGGGAGGGTACGAGCAGTACTTC.